Presented here are 20 T cell receptor beta chains from one specimen sequenced in a study of response to subunit inactivated influenza vaccine (dated 2018 in TCRdb). Libraries were built with RT-PCR. Sequenced on an Illumina HiSeq 2500. The public reads were reprocessed in TCRdb via fastp at Q25 and MiXCR, keeping in-frame beta chains. Rows are combined by CDR3 protein, so each entry shows the most common genes and DNA. The sample has about 240,000 distinct CDR3 sequences on record, 12% of them singletons. Approximately 8.4% of the sample rests with the top ten. This specimen consisted of non-naive T cells sorted from PBMCs, obtained less than 15 days before vaccination. Explained via the paper, the cell subset or site label denotes: memory T cell fraction. These receptors all stem from a man between 50 and 59 years old who received an inactivated influenza vaccine. Donor details come from another sample of the same person, matched by shared clones.

There are a few counts of this clonotype. The rearrangement links TRBV4-1 to TRBJ2-5, with a possible D match to TRBD2 (7 bases). The germline V gene encodes CDR1 MGHRA and CDR2 YSYEKL. This CDR3 is 17 amino acids long. Trimming took off 0 bases at V and 3 bases at J, with 17 bases between the two ends. The CDR3 sequence is CASSQDPVGGGEETQYF. The CDR3 region has the DNA TGCGCCAGCAGCCAAGATCCAGTGGGGGGGGGCGAAGAGACCCAGTACTTC.

The chain carries TRBV5-4 and TRBJ1-1; D might be TRBD1 (6 bases). Germline CDR1 SGHNT, CDR2 YYREEE (reference sequence). The CDR3 loop spans 14 amino acids. Trimming removed 9 bases at V and 1 base at J, with 16 bases between. CDR3 residues: CANDTGYSNTEAFF. CDR3 DNA: TGTGCCAACGATACAGGGTATTCGAACACTGAAGCTTTCTTT.

This clonotype was found a few times. The chain is built from TRBV20-1 and TRBJ2-7; TRBD1 matches at 9 bases. From germline, CDR1 is DFQATT and CDR2 SNEGSKA (reference sequence). The CDR3 has 16 amino acids. J lost 0 bases, V lost 3 bases, and 9 bases had no gene match. The CDR3 here is CSARVTTGGVSYEQYF. CDR3 DNA sequence: TGCAGTGCTAGGGTAACCACAGGGGGCGTCTCCTACGAGCAGTACTTC.

The genes are TRBV7-2 and TRBJ2-5; a possible D gene is TRBD2 (6 bases). CDR3 length: 16 amino acids. V lost 1 base to trimming and J lost 4 bases, with 16 bases between them. Looked up from germline, CDR1 is SGHTA and CDR2 is FQGNSA. CDR3 protein: CASSLVLAISSETQYF. As DNA, the CDR3 is TGTGCCAGCAGCTTAGTCCTAGCGATTAGTTCAGAGACCCAGTACTTC.

The chain employs TRBV18 and TRBJ2-1; a possible D gene is TRBD1 (6 bases). V dropped 2 bases and J dropped 9 bases, with 8 bases sitting between them. The CDR3 contains 12 residues. In germline, CDR1 is KGHSH, CDR2 LQKENI. The CDR3 reads CASSPTGFEQFF. The CDR3 nucleotides are TGTGCCAGCTCACCAACAGGGTTTGAGCAGTTCTTC.

The V gene is TRBV18, the J gene TRBJ1-1; D not certain. V dropped 2 bases and J dropped 0 bases, with 7 bases sitting between them. The CDR3 is 14 residues long. CDR1 and CDR2 from the germline V gene are KGHSH and LQKENI. The CDR3 here is CASSPGNVNTEAFF. The DNA of the CDR3 is TGTGCCAGCTCACCAGGAAATGTGAACACTGAAGCTTTCTTT.

In this sample, this clonotype turned up many times. V gene TRBV7-2 combines with J gene TRBJ1-1, with TRBD1 matching 7 bases. This CDR3 contains 14 residues. With V trimmed by 3 bases and J by 0 bases, 1 base remained unmatched. Germline V gives CDR1 SGHTA, CDR2 FQGNSA. This chain's CDR3 is CASSFTGVNTEAFF. CDR3 sequence (DNA): TGTGCCAGCAGCTTTACAGGGGTGAACACTGAAGCTTTCTTT.

This clonotype was found once. The junction differs from germline at one of its ends, possibly a read error. V is TRBV7-2 and J is TRBJ1-6; D remains unclear. This CDR3 is built from 14 residues. The germline V gene encodes CDR1 SGHTA and CDR2 FQGNSA. This CDR3 is CARSFPSRNSPLHF. The CDR3 region has the DNA TGTGCCCGCAGCTTCCCGAGCAGAAATTCACCCCTCCACTTT.

This clonotype has more than one count but fewer than ten. This chain joins TRBV28 and TRBJ2-7, with D perhaps TRBD1 (5 bases). The germline CDR1 and CDR2 sequences are MDHEN and SYDVKM. The CDR3 has 18 amino acids. Trimming shortened V by 6 bases and J by 0 bases, and 24 bases separated the two germline ends. The CDR3 protein is CASSLFYRNRATSYEQYF. The CDR3 region has the DNA TGTGCCAGCAGCTTGTTTTACAGGAACCGGGCAACCTCCTACGAGCAGTACTTC.

This clonotype occurred a few times. This chain uses TRBV6-1 with TRBJ1-1; 8 nucleotides agree with TRBD1. J was trimmed by 7 bases and V by 5 bases; bases with no gene match: 15. This CDR3 comprises 16 residues. Germline-derived CDR1 and CDR2 are MNHNS and SASEGT. The CDR3 protein is CASSRPRGQGADEAFF. CDR3 nucleotide sequence: TGTGCCAGCAGTCGCCCGAGGGGGCAGGGGGCTGATGAAGCTTTCTTT.

This chain joins TRBV6-2 or TRBV6-3 and TRBJ1-5, with TRBD1 as a possible D gene (6 bases). The CDR3 contains 17 residues. V gave up 2 bases and J gave up 2 bases, with 16 bases separating them. The germline V gene has CDR1 MNHEY and CDR2 SVGEGT. This CDR3 is CASSYGSGGGRNQPQHF. DNA for the CDR3: TGTGCCAGCAGTTACGGGAGTGGAGGGGGACGCAATCAGCCCCAGCATTTT.

This clonotype has more than one count but fewer than ten. The V and J genes are TRBV7-7 and TRBJ2-7; TRBD2 agrees at 9 bases. Losses at the gene ends were 5 bases for V and 10 bases for J; bases not matched to a gene: 9. The CDR3 consists of 13 residues. Looked up from germline, CDR1 is SSHAT and CDR2 is FNYEAQ (reference sequence). DNA for the CDR3: TGTGCCAGCAGCCCTGGAGTAGCGGGAGAACAGTACTTC. It specifies CASSPGVAGEQYF.

This clonotype was counted a few times. The V call is TRBV3-1, the J call TRBJ2-7, with a tentative D call TRBD1 (5 bases). V lost 0 bases and J 7 bases, leaving 7 bases between the germline ends. Germline V gene sequence: CDR1 LGHDT, CDR2 YNNKEL (reference sequence). The CDR3 sequence is 12 residues long. CDR3 sequence reads: CASSQDGQEQYF. The CDR3 DNA reads TGTGCCAGCAGCCAAGATGGACAAGAGCAGTACTTC.

This rearrangement joins TRBV12-3 or TRBV12-4 to TRBJ2-5; D is unclear. Trimming removed 3 bases at V and 1 base at J, with 15 bases between. CDR3 length: 16 amino acids. The CDR3 nucleotides read TGTGCCAGCAGTTTGGCTGTTGGCACTATCCAAGAGACCCAGTACTTC. It is translated as CASSLAVGTIQETQYF.

In its sample, this clonotype was seen a few times. The chain joins TRBV7-9 to TRBJ2-1; no definite D call. Germline CDR1 is SEHNR and CDR2 is FQNEAQ (reference sequence). Trimming shortened V by 4 bases and J by 14 bases, and 12 bases separated the two germline ends. The CDR3 is 11 amino acids. The CDR3 bases are TGTGCCAGCAGCTCCTCAGAGTCGGAGTTCTTC. Protein product: CASSSSESEFF.

This clonotype was seen only a few times. The chain employs TRBV9 and TRBJ2-3, with TRBD2 matching 7 bases. The length of the CDR3 is 15 residues. V dropped 4 bases and J dropped 6; count of bases not matched to a gene: 11. The germline V gene encodes CDR1 SGDLS and CDR2 YYNGEE. CDR3 residues: CASSPNLLAIDTQYF. The CDR3 DNA is TGTGCCAGCAGCCCCAATTTACTAGCGATTGATACGCAGTATTTT.

This clonotype showed up many times. This rearrangement joins TRBV5-5 to TRBJ1-5, with D perhaps matching TRBD1 (6 bases). Trimming took 1 base from V and 6 from J, leaving 14 bases between them. CDR1 and CDR2 (germline): SGHKS, YYEKEE (reference sequence). The CDR3 is 15 residues long. CDR3 sequence reads: CASSLSGGWLQPQHF. In nucleotides, the CDR3 is TGTGCCAGCAGCTTGTCGGGGGGCTGGCTTCAGCCCCAGCATTTT.

The genes are TRBV11-2 and TRBJ2-1; 12 bases agree with TRBD2. Germline V lookup: CDR1 SGHAT, CDR2 FQNNGV. The CDR3 spans 20 residues. The junction had 17 bases not matched to a gene; V was cut back by 0 bases and J by 8 bases. The CDR3 nucleotides read TGTGCCAGCAGCTTAGATGCTGTATTCCGGCTAGCGGGGGGGCTGGATGAGCAGTTCTTC. This encodes CASSLDAVFRLAGGLDEQFF.

CDR3 in DNA: TGTGCCAGCTCCCTCGGCCTTTCCGTTAGCACAGATACGCAGTATTTT. Protein sequence: CASSLGLSVSTDTQYF. This chain joins TRBV18 and TRBJ2-3; D unresolved. Germline V gene sequence: CDR1 KGHSH, CDR2 LQKENI. Trimming pared 6 bases from V and 0 bases from J, leaving 16 bases between. The CDR3 sequence is 16 residues long.

This clonotype was observed at least ten times. The chain couples TRBV2 to TRBJ2-3; 12 bases agree with TRBD2. CDR1 and CDR2 (germline): SNHLY, FYNNEI. V gave up 7 bases and J gave up 2 bases; unmatched junction bases: 4. The CDR3 consists of 15 residues. The CDR3 here is CASNGLAGSTDTQYF. DNA of the CDR3: TGTGCCAGCAATGGACTAGCGGGATCCACAGATACGCAGTATTTT.